The 13 T cell receptor beta chains in this list originate from one sample, sequenced in a study of cytomegalovirus exposure and HLA in healthy donors. PCR primers comprised 60 Vbeta and 13 Jbeta primers. The table came from immunoSEQ multiplex PCR; TCRdb's copy has only in-frame clones and leaves some out. This table holds approximately 190,000 clones, 77% found once. The sample consisted of PBMCs. The source of these receptors is a woman in her 30s in good health and CMV-seropositive.

The rearrangement uses TRBV7-9 and TRBJ2-7; D remains unclear. The CDR3 has 12 residues. Trimming took 1 base from V and 7 from J, leaving 8 bases between them. Germline-derived CDR1 and CDR2 are SEHNR and FQNEAQ (reference sequence). The CDR3 reads CASSLVLGEQYF. For the CDR3, the DNA is TGTGCCAGCAGCTTAGTGCTCGGTGAGCAGTACTTC. The whole variable domain, filled in from reference TRBV7-9 and TRBJ2-7, reads DTGVSQNPRHKITKRGQNVTFRCDPISEHNRLYWYRQTLGQGPEFLTYFQNEAQLEKSRLLSDRFSAERPKGSFSTLEIQRTEQGDSAMYLCASSLVLGEQYFGPGTRLTVT.

J is TRBJ1-1 and V is TRBV27, with D hard to call. Deletions cut 3 bases from V and 3 bases from J, with 14 bases between. CDR3 length: 15 residues. Germline CDR1 MNHEY, CDR2 SMNVEV (reference sequence). CDR3 in amino acids: CASSFPPDPDTEAFF. In nucleotides, the CDR3 is TGTGCCAGCAGTTTCCCGCCCGATCCGGACACTGAAGCTTTCTTT.

The chain recombines TRBV7-9 with TRBJ1-4; D unclear. With 3 bases removed from V and 3 bases from J, the gap between germline ends came to 8 bases. The germline V gene encodes CDR1 SEHNR and CDR2 FQNEAQ (reference sequence). The CDR3 is made up of 14 amino acids. CDR3 in amino acids: CASSLLAPNEKLFF. The CDR3 nucleotides are TGTGCCAGCAGCTTGTTAGCACCTAATGAAAAACTGTTTTTT.

V and J are TRBV28 and TRBJ2-7, with D uncertain. Germline loops: CDR1 MDHEN, CDR2 SYDVKM. The V end lost 2 bases, the J end lost 3 bases, and 11 bases lay between the germline ends. This CDR3 spans 14 amino acids. CDR3: CASSLTAVNYEQYF. The CDR3 nucleotides are TGTGCCAGCAGTTTAACGGCGGTTAACTACGAGCAGTACTTC.

The J gene is TRBJ2-1, the V gene TRBV5-4, with 10 positions matching TRBD1. The CDR3 has 15 residues. In germline, CDR1 is SGHNT, CDR2 YYREEE (reference sequence). V was pared by 5 bases and J by 2 bases, with 4 bases of the junction left unmatched. The CDR3 protein is CASSPDRGPYNEQFF. CDR3 coding DNA: TGTGCCAGCAGTCCTGACAGGGGGCCCTACAATGAGCAGTTCTTC.

This clone was observed a single time. The chain uses TRBV5-4 and TRBJ2-2, with D hard to call. V lost 2 bases and J lost 4, with 6 bases in between. The germline V gene has CDR1 SGHNT and CDR2 YYREEE (reference sequence). The length of the CDR3 is 13 residues. This CDR3 reads CASSLYSTGELFF. The CDR3 DNA follows: TGTGCCAGCAGCTTATACTCCACCGGGGAGCTGTTTTTT.

The chain joins TRBV5-8 to TRBJ2-1, with 11 bases lining up with TRBD2. Germline V gene sequence: CDR1 SGHTS, CDR2 YDEGEE. The CDR3 is 15 residues long. Trimming removed 9 bases from V and 8 bases from J; junction bases left unmatched: 13. For the CDR3, the DNA is TGTGCCACCAAGACTAGCGGGACCCCCAGGGATGAGCAGTTCTTC. Translating it yields CATKTSGTPRDEQFF.

This chain links TRBV6-6 with TRBJ1-1, with 9 bases matching TRBD1. Germline CDR1 is MNHNY and CDR2 is SVGAGI (reference sequence). V shed 6 bases and J 1 base; nucleotides not matched to a gene: 3. CDR3 length: 14 amino acids. This CDR3 reads CASRRQGGNTEAFF. In nucleotides, the CDR3 is TGTGCCAGCAGACGACAGGGGGGGAACACTGAAGCTTTCTTT.

This clone was picked up a small number of times. The chain combines TRBV28 with TRBJ2-7; D is possibly TRBD2 (5 bases). The CDR3 has 17 amino acids. Trimming took off 8 bases at V and 2 bases at J, with 25 bases between the two ends. The germline V gene encodes CDR1 MDHEN and CDR2 SYDVKM. CDR3 amino acids: CASAKGGWGALTYEQYF. CDR3 bases: TGTGCCAGCGCAAAAGGTGGGTGGGGAGCCCTCACCTACGAGCAGTACTTC.

The chain is built from TRBV30 and TRBJ1-1, with D possibly matching TRBD1 (5 bases). The V gene lost 1 base and the J gene lost 4 bases, with 10 bases spanning the gap. The CDR3 runs 13 residues. CDR1 is GTSNPN and CDR2 is SVGIG in the germline V gene (reference sequence). The CDR3 sequence: CAWSAGRATEAFF. The DNA for the CDR3 is TGTGCCTGGAGTGCAGGCAGGGCCACTGAAGCTTTCTTT.

The V call is TRBV19, the J call TRBJ2-5, with 7 bases lining up with TRBD1. The germline gives CDR1 LNHDA, CDR2 SQIVND (reference sequence). Germline trimming cut 5 bases from V and 3 bases from J; bases unmatched to any gene: 6. This CDR3 region has 14 residues. The CDR3 DNA follows: TGTGCCAGTAGTCGACAGGGATTGGAAGAGACCCAGTACTTC. This encodes CASSRQGLEETQYF.

The chain joins TRBV2 to TRBJ1-2; no definite D call. This CDR3 spans 11 amino acids. Germline CDR1 SNHLY, CDR2 FYNNEI. Trimming took off 10 bases at V and 4 bases at J, with 10 bases between the two ends. For the CDR3, the DNA is TGTGCCACAGACAACGTCTATGGCTACACCTTC. It specifies CATDNVYGYTF.

In DNA form, the CDR3 reads TGCGCCAGCAGCCAAGATTGGGCTCGGGATACGCAGTATTTT. Translated, it gives CASSQDWARDTQYF. The chain is built from TRBV4-3 and TRBJ2-3; D remains ambiguous. The CDR3 contains 14 residues. Per germline, CDR1 LGHNA and CDR2 YSLEER. V lost 0 bases and J lost 6, with 10 bases in between.